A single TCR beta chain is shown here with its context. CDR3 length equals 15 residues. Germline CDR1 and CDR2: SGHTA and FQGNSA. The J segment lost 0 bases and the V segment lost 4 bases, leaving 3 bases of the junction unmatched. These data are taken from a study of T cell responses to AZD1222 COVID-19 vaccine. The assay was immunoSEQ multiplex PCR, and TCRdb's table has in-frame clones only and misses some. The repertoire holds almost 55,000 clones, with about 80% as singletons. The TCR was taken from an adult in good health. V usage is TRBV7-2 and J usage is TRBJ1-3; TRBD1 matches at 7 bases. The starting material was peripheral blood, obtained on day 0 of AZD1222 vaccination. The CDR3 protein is CASSSDRSSGNTIYF. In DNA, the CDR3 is TGTGCCAGCAGCTCGGACAGGAGCTCTGGAAACACCATATATTTT. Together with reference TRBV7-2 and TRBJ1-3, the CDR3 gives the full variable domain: GAGVSQSPSNKVTEKGKDVELRCDPISGHTALYWYRQSLGQGLEFLIYFQGNSAPDKSGLPSDRFSAERTGGSVSTLTIQRTQQEDSAVYLCASSSDRSSGNTIYFGEGSWLTVV.